Following are 6 T cell receptor beta chains from one sample sequenced in a study of blood T cells in healthy people across ages. With a J-beta primer mix and a sample-barcoded 5' primer, a second PCR ran roughly 6 to 11 cycles. A single record per CDR3 protein comes from TCRdb applying MiXCR to the 5' RACE reads. The repertoire consists of 850,000 to 1,100,000 distinct CDR3 sequences, with 35% to 40% occurring once and the leading ten covering about an eighth. Material for sequencing was blood. These receptors all stem from a man aged 18 to 30 in good health.

DNA for the CDR3: TGTGCCAGCAGCTTAGCAGGGGGTTCGACCTACAATGAGCAGTACTTC. This translates into CASSLAGGSTYNEQYF. The V and J genes are TRBV7-2 and TRBJ2-7; tentatively, D is TRBD1 (6 bases). CDR1 is SGHTA, CDR2 FQGNSA, per germline. Deletions cut 0 bases from V and 7 bases from J, with 19 bases between. The CDR3 totals 16 residues.

The chain is built from TRBV18 and TRBJ1-4; no reliable D call. The ends were cut back, 4 bases at V and 4 bases at J, with 16 bases in the middle. The germline gives CDR1 KGHSH, CDR2 LQKENI. The CDR3 runs to 16 residues. The CDR3 DNA reads as TGTGCCAGCTCACTGATGACTGCGACTCTTAATGAAAAACTGTTTTTT. This codes for CASSLMTATLNEKLFF.

This clonotype has only a few counts. The rearrangement joins TRBV2 to TRBJ1-5; weak D call: TRBD1 (6 bases). Deletions cut 5 bases from V and 3 bases from J, with 17 bases between. CDR1 is SNHLY, CDR2 FYNNEI, per germline. The CDR3 is 16 residues long. The CDR3 bases are TGTGCCAGCAGTCAACAGGGACCGGGCCACAATCAGCCCCAGCATTTT. Translation: CASSQQGPGHNQPQHF.

A few counts support this clonotype. V is TRBV20-1 and J is TRBJ1-4; D call uncertain. Trimming left V 8 bases short and J 5 bases short, with 15 bases between. The germline V gene encodes CDR1 DFQATT and CDR2 SNEGSKA (reference sequence). The CDR3 runs 13 residues. The CDR3 DNA is TGCAGTCCTCAAAGGGTAACGAATGAAAAACTGTTTTTT. Protein product: CSPQRVTNEKLFF.

This clonotype occurred many times. The rearrangement joins TRBV29-1 to TRBJ1-2; 7 nucleotides match TRBD1. Looked up from germline, CDR1 is SQVTM and CDR2 is ANQGSEA. This CDR3 has 13 amino acids. V gave up 4 bases and J gave up 5 bases; unmatched junction bases: 7. CDR3 residues: CSVGGQAAYGYTF. CDR3 in DNA: TGCAGCGTTGGTGGACAGGCTGCGTATGGCTACACCTTC.

The chain uses TRBV20-1 and TRBJ2-1, with D perhaps TRBD2 (7 bases). CDR3 length: 16 amino acids. V was cut by 3 bases and J by 0 bases, with 15 bases left in between. Germline loops: CDR1 DFQATT, CDR2 SNEGSKA (reference sequence). CDR3 DNA: TGCAGTGCTAGTCTTCATGGGGGGGCCTCCTACAATGAGCAGTTCTTC. Residues: CSASLHGGASYNEQFF.